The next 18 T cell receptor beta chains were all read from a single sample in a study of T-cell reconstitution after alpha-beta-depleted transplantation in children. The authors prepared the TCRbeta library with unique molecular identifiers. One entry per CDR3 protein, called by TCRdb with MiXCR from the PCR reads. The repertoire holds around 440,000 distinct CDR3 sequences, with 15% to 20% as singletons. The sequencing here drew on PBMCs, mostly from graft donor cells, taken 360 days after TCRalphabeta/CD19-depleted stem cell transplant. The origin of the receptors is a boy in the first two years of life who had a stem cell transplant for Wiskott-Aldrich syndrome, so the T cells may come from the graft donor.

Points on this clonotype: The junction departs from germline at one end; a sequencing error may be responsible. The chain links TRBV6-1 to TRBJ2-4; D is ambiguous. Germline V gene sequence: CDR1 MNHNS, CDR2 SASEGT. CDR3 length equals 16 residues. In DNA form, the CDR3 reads TGTGCCAGCAGTGAAGCGGGCGGTTTAGCCAAAACCATTCAGTACTTC. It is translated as CASSEAGGLAKTIQYF.

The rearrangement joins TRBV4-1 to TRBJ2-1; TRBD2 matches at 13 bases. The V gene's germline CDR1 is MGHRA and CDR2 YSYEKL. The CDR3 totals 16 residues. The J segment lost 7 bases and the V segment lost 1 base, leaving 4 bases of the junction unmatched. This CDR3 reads CASSQVWTSGSNEQFF. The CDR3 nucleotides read TGCGCCAGCAGCCAAGTTTGGACTAGCGGGAGTAATGAGCAGTTCTTC.

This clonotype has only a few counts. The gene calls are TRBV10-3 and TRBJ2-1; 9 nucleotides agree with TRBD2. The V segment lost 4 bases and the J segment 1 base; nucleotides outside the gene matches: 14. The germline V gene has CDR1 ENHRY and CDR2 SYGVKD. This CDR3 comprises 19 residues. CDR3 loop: CAISAHSGSGGGSYNEQFF. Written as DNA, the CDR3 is TGTGCCATCAGTGCGCATAGCGGGAGCGGTGGGGGTTCCTACAATGAGCAGTTCTTC.

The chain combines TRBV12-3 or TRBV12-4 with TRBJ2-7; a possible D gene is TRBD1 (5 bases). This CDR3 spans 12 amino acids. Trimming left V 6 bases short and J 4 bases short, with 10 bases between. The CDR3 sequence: CASRVQGYEQYF. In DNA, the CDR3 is TGTGCCAGCAGAGTCCAGGGTTACGAGCAGTACTTC.

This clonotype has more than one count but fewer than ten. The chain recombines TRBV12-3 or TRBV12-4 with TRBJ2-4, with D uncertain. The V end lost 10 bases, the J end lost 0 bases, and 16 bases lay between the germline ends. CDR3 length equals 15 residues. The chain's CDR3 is CATAEDHQAKNIQYF. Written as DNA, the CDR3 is TGTGCCACCGCCGAGGATCATCAAGCCAAAAACATTCAGTACTTC.

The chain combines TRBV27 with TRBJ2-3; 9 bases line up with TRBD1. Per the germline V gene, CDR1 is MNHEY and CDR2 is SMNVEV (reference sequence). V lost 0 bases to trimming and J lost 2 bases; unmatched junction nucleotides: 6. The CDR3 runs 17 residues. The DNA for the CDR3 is TGTGCCAGCAGTTTATCGGACAGGGGAGGGTCCACAGATACGCAGTATTTT. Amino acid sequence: CASSLSDRGGSTDTQYF.

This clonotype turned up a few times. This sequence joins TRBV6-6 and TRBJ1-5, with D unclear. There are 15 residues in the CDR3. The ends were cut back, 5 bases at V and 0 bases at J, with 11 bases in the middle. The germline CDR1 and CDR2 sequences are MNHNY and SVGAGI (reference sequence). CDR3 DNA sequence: TGTGCCAGCAGTCGATCGCTCTATAGCAATCAGCCCCAGCATTTT. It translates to CASSRSLYSNQPQHF.

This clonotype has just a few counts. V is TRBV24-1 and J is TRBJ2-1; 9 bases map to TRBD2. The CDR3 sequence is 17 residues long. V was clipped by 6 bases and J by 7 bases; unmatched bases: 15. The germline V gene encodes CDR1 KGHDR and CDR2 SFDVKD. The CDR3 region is CATSHREKGLAGNEQFF. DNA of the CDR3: TGTGCCACCAGTCACAGGGAAAAGGGACTAGCAGGGAATGAGCAGTTCTTC.

This chain's CDR3 is CASSLEGAHQPQHF. CDR3 DNA: TGTGCCAGCAGTTTAGAGGGGGCGCATCAGCCCCAGCATTTT. The chain employs TRBV27 and TRBJ1-5; TRBD1 agrees at 7 bases. The trim removed 2 bases at V and 5 bases at J, leaving 3 bases unmatched. CDR3 length equals 14 residues. Germline V gene sequence: CDR1 MNHEY, CDR2 SMNVEV (reference sequence).

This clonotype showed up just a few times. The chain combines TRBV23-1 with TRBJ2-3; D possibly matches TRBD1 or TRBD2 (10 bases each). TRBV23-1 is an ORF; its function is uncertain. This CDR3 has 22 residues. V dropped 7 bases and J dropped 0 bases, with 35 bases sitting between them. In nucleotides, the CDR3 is TGCGCCAGCACGGCGGACAGGGGGTCGAAAAGCGGGGGGGCCTGGAGCACAGATACGCAGTATTTT. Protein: CASTADRGSKSGGAWSTDTQYF.

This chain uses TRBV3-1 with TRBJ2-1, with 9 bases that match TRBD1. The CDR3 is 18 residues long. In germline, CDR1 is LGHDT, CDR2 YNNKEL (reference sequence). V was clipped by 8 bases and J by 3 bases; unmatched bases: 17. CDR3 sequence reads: CASSPGQGSLGGYNEQFF. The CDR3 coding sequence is TGTGCCAGCTCCCCGGGACAGGGCTCTCTTGGGGGCTACAATGAGCAGTTCTTC.

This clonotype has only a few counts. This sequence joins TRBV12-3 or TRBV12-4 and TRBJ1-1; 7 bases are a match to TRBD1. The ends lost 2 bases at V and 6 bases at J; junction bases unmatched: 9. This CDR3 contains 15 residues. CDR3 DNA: TGTGCCAGCAGTTTACTTCCGACAGGGATCGCTGAAGCTTTCTTT. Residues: CASSLLPTGIAEAFF.

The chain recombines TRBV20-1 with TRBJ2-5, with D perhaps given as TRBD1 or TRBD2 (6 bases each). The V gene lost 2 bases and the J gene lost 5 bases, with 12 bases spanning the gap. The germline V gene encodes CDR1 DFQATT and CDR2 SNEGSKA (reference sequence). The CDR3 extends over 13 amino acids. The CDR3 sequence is CSARQQGGETQYF. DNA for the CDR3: TGCAGTGCTAGACAACAGGGAGGCGAGACCCAGTACTTC.

The chain's CDR3 is CASGRASYEQYF. The CDR3 DNA is TGTGCCAGCGGCAGGGCCTCCTACGAGCAGTACTTC. This rearrangement joins TRBV7-2 to TRBJ2-7, with D possibly TRBD1 on 5 matching bases. Per germline, CDR1 SGHTA and CDR2 FQGNSA. The V end lost 8 bases, the J end lost 0 bases, and 8 bases lay between the germline ends. CDR3 size: 12 residues.

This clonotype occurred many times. CDR3 sequence (DNA): TGCGCCAGCAGCGAGCAGGGCAGGCTCGAGGACTATGGCTACACCTTC. Translation: CASSEQGRLEDYGYTF. The chain recombines TRBV5-1 with TRBJ1-2, with D tentatively TRBD1 (5 bases). V lost 4 bases and J 3 bases, leaving 19 bases between the germline ends. Germline-derived CDR1 and CDR2 are SGHRS and YFSETQ. The CDR3 consists of 16 residues.

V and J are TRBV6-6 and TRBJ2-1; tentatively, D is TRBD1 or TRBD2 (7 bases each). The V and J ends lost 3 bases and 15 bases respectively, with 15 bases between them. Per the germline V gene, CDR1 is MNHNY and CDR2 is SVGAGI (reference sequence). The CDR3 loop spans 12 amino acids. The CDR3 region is CASSYEGGGLFF. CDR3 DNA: TGTGCCAGCAGTTATGAGGGAGGGGGCCTGTTCTTC.

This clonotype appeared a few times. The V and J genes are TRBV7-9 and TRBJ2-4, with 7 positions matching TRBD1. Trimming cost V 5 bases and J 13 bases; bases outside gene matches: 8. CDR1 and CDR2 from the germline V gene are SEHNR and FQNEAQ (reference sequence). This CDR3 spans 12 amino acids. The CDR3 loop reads CASSMGQMHQYF. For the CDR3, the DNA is TGTGCCAGCAGCATGGGACAGATGCACCAGTACTTC. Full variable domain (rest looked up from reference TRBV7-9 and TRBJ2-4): DTGVSQNPRHKITKRGQNVTFRCDPISEHNRLYWYRQTLGQGPEFLTYFQNEAQLEKSRLLSDRFSAERPKGSFSTLEIQRTEQGDSAMYLCASSMGQMHQYFGAGTRLSVL.

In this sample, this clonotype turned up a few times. This CDR3 reads CASSPPVGTGQETQYF. The CDR3, as DNA: TGTGCCAGCTCACCACCGGTCGGGACAGGGCAAGAGACCCAGTACTTC. The J gene is TRBJ2-5, the V gene TRBV18; 9 nucleotides agree with TRBD1. The length of the CDR3 is 16 residues. V was clipped by 0 bases and J by 2 bases; unmatched bases: 4. Per the germline V gene, CDR1 is KGHSH and CDR2 is LQKENI.